The 18 T cell receptor beta chains in this list originate from one sample, sequenced in a study of post-analysis software for immune sequencing data. The study's findings and limits: The study found TRBV5-6, TRBV5-1 and TRBV20-1 among a few TRBV segments more frequent in patients than controls.

cDNA libraries of TCR beta carried unique molecular identifiers. TCRdb analysed the PCR reads with MiXCR anew, one entry per CDR3 protein. The sample contains approximately 770,000 distinct CDR3 sequences, roughly 46% of which appear only once. These receptors have no known antigen. Sequencing was done on a sample of blood. The receptors were gathered from a girl between 10 and 17 years old with multiple sclerosis.

CDR3 sequence (DNA): TGTGCCTCCGGGGCTCCAGAGACCCAGTACTTC. Its protein is CASGAPETQYF. The chain carries TRBV27 and TRBJ2-5, with D possibly being TRBD1 or TRBD2 (5 bases each). The CDR3 is 11 amino acids. Germline V CDR1 and CDR2: MNHEY, SMNVEV (reference sequence). The germline V and J ends were trimmed by 11 bases and 4 bases, with 11 bases remaining between them.

The chain couples TRBV7-2 to TRBJ2-7; D might be TRBD2 (7 bases). The last part of the DNA fits TRBJ2-5 better; the J call may be wrong. Germline V lookup: CDR1 SGHTA, CDR2 FQGNSA. CDR3 length: 15 residues. CDR3: CASSLVPGRGETQYF. Written as DNA, the CDR3 is TGTGCCAGCAGCTTAGTCCCGGGGAGGGGGGAGACCCAGTACTTC.

The chain links TRBV12-3 or TRBV12-4 to TRBJ1-2; the D gene is possibly TRBD1 (5 bases). V was clipped by 3 bases and J by 6 bases, with 11 bases between them. The CDR3 runs to 13 residues. The CDR3 region is CASSFSGFNGYTF. The CDR3 DNA follows: TGTGCCAGCAGTTTTTCAGGGTTCAATGGCTACACCTTC.

This clonotype was recorded a few times. The chain has TRBV9 and TRBJ1-2; D is ambiguous. With 4 bases removed from V and 3 bases from J, the gap between germline ends came to 19 bases. The CDR3 length is 16 residues. The germline CDR1 and CDR2 sequences are SGDLS and YYNGEE. CDR3 in amino acids: CASSPRTGMMDYGYTF. CDR3 in DNA: TGTGCCAGCAGCCCTAGGACGGGGATGATGGACTATGGCTACACCTTC.

The chain uses TRBV5-6 and TRBJ2-7; perhaps TRBD1 as D (5 bases). In germline, CDR1 is SGHDT, CDR2 YYEEEE. Trimming took off 4 bases at V and 6 bases at J, with 20 bases between the two ends. This CDR3 is 15 amino acids long. For the CDR3, the DNA is TGTGCCAGCAGCCCCCTTGGGCGGACAATCCCCGAGCAGTACTTC. Protein: CASSPLGRTIPEQYF. The whole variable domain, remainder taken from reference TRBV5-6 and TRBJ2-7, is DAGVTQSPTHLIKTRGQQVTLRCSPKSGHDTVSWYQQALGQGPQFIFQYYEEEERQRGNFPDRFSGHQFPNYSSELNVNALLLGDSALYLCASSPLGRTIPEQYFGPGTRLTVT.

In its sample, this clonotype was seen a few times. The rearrangement links TRBV29-1 to TRBJ1-2; no clear D gene. This CDR3 contains 13 residues. Germline V lookup: CDR1 SQVTM, CDR2 ANQGSEA. V lost 4 bases, J lost 5 bases, and 14 bases lay in between. CDR3: CSVGGTANYGYTF. DNA of the CDR3: TGCAGCGTTGGGGGTACAGCCAATTATGGCTACACCTTC.

The CDR3 loop reads CASNERRNQETQYF. DNA of the CDR3: TGTGCCAGCAACGAAAGACGGAACCAAGAGACCCAGTACTTC. The chain recombines TRBV12-3 or TRBV12-4 with TRBJ2-5; no clear D. The CDR3 runs 14 residues. The germline V and J ends were trimmed by 7 bases and 0 bases, with 12 bases remaining between them.

Comment on this clonotype: The junction and the germline gene differ at one end; a read error may be behind it. The chain recombines TRBV6-5 with TRBJ1-4; possible D gene TRBD1, 5 bases. From germline, CDR1 is MNHEY and CDR2 SVGAGI. The CDR3 runs to 14 residues. The CDR3 loop is CASRYGHGSEKPFF. CDR3 DNA sequence: TGTGCCAGCAGGTACGGACACGGCTCTGAAAAACCGTTTTTT.

V usage is TRBV20-1 and J usage is TRBJ2-7, with D unclear. This CDR3 has 15 residues. The germline gives CDR1 DFQATT, CDR2 SNEGSKA (reference sequence). Trimming pared 5 bases from V and 0 bases from J, leaving 17 bases between. The CDR3 loop reads CSALSYMINSYEQYF. As DNA, the CDR3 is TGCAGTGCTCTCTCCTACATGATCAACTCCTACGAGCAGTACTTC.

CDR3 sequence (DNA): TGTGCCAGCAGCCCCCTACTAGCGGAGCAATACGAGCAGTACTTC. Translated: CASSPLLAEQYEQYF. The rearrangement uses TRBV7-6 and TRBJ2-7; 8 nucleotides match TRBD2. The CDR3 runs to 15 residues. Germline trimming cut 5 bases from V and 4 bases from J; bases unmatched to any gene: 10. Looked up from germline, CDR1 is SGHVS and CDR2 is FNYEAQ.

The V gene is TRBV6-5, the J gene TRBJ2-2; TRBD1 matches 9 bases. The CDR3 runs to 13 residues. Germline CDR1 is MNHEY and CDR2 is SVGAGI. Trimming cost V 6 bases and J 9 bases; bases outside gene matches: 5. The CDR3 loop is CASRPQGARELFF. The CDR3 nucleotides read TGTGCCAGCAGACCACAGGGGGCTAGGGAGCTGTTTTTT.

The rearrangement uses TRBV7-9 and TRBJ2-5; 7 bases line up with TRBD1. Trimming cost V 7 bases and J 1 base; bases outside gene matches: 3. The germline V gene has CDR1 SEHNR and CDR2 FQNEAQ (reference sequence). The CDR3 is 13 residues long. The DNA for the CDR3 is TGTGCCAGCACCAGGGACAGCCAAGAGACCCAGTACTTC. Protein product: CASTRDSQETQYF.

The chain has TRBV28 and TRBJ1-2; D may be TRBD1 (6 bases). V was cut by 5 bases and J by 2 bases, with 9 bases left in between. The CDR3 is 13 amino acids. The germline V gene encodes CDR1 MDHEN and CDR2 SYDVKM. In DNA, the CDR3 is TGTGCCAGCAGTGAAACAGGGAACTATGGCTACACCTTC. It translates to CASSETGNYGYTF.

This sequence joins TRBV5-5 and TRBJ2-7, with 8 nucleotides matching TRBD1. The ends lost 1 base at V and 5 bases at J; junction bases unmatched: 5. Germline CDR1 reads SGHKS; CDR2 reads YYEKEE (reference sequence). The CDR3 covers 14 residues. The CDR3 loop reads CASSLRTGHDEQYF. DNA of the CDR3: TGTGCCAGCAGCTTGCGGACAGGGCACGACGAGCAGTACTTC.

V gene TRBV15 combines with J gene TRBJ2-7; no clear D gene. CDR1 is LNHNV, CDR2 YYDKDF, per germline (reference sequence). The CDR3 length is 14 residues. Trimming removed 3 bases at V and 3 bases at J, with 12 bases between. The CDR3 region has the DNA TGTGCCACCAGCAGCATTGGCGGCCACTACGAGCAGTACTTC. It specifies CATSSIGGHYEQYF.

The chain carries TRBV7-2 and TRBJ2-3; tentatively, D is TRBD1 (6 bases). Germline CDR1 and CDR2: SGHTA and FQGNSA. There are 14 residues in the CDR3. Trimming stripped 5 bases from V and 6 bases from J, with 15 bases between. The CDR3 coding sequence is TGTGCCAGCAGCCCCTCCAGGGGCCGCGATACGCAGTATTTT. Encoded protein: CASSPSRGRDTQYF.

The V call is TRBV7-9, the J call TRBJ2-7, with D unclear. The assigned J gene may be wrong: the sequence end matches TRBJ2-1 better. Per the germline V gene, CDR1 is SEHNR and CDR2 is FQNEAQ (reference sequence). This CDR3 has 13 amino acids. The CDR3: CASSPNSVNEQFF. The CDR3 bases are TGTGCCAGCAGTCCCAATAGTGTGAATGAGCAGTTCTTC.

V gene TRBV13 combines with J gene TRBJ2-3; unclear D gene. The V end was cut by 5 bases, the J end by 6 bases, with 15 bases between. The CDR3 has 14 residues. Germline CDR1 is PRHDT and CDR2 is FYEKMQ (reference sequence). CDR3 sequence: CASSPRVSRDTQYF. CDR3 coding DNA: TGTGCCAGCAGCCCTAGGGTGTCTAGGGATACGCAGTATTTT.